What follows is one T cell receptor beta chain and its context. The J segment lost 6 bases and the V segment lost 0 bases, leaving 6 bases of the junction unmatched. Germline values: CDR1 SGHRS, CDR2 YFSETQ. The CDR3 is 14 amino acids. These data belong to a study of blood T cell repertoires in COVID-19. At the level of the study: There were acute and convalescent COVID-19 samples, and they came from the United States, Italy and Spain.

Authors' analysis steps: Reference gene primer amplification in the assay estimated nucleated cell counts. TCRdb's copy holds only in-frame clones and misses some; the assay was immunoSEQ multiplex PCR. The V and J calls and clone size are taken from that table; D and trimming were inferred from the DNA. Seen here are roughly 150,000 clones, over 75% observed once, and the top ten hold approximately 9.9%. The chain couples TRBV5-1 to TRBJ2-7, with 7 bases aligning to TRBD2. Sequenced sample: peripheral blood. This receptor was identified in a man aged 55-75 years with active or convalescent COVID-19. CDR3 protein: CASSLASGLVEQYF. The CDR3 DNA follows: TGCGCCAGCAGCTTGGCTAGCGGTCTTGTCGAGCAGTACTTC.